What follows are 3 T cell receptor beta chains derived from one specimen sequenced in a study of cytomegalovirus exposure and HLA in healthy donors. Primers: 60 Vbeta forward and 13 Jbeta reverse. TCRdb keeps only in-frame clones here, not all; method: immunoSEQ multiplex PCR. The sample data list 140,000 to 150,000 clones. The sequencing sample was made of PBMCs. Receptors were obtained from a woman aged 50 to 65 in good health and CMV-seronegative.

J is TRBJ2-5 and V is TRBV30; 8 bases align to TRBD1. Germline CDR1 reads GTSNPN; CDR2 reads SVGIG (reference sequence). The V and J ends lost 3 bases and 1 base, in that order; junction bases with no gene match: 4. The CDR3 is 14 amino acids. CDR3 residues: CAWRKQGGQETQYF. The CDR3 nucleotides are TGTGCCTGGAGAAAACAGGGGGGCCAAGAGACCCAGTACTTC.

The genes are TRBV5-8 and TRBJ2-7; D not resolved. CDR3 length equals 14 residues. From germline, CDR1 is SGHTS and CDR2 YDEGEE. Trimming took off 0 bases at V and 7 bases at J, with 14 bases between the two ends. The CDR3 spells CASSLAGPAGEQYF. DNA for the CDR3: TGTGCCAGCAGCTTGGCTGGTCCTGCCGGGGAGCAGTACTTC.

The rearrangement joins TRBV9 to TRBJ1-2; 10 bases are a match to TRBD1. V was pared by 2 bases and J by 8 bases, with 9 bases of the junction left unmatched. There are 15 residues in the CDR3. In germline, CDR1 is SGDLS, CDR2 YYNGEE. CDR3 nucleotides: TGTGCCAGCAGCGTGGAGGGACAGGGGTTCGGGGGCTACACCTTC. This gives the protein CASSVEGQGFGGYTF. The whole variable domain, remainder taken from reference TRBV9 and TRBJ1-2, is DSGVTQTPKHLITATGQRVTLRCSPRSGDLSVYWYQQSLDQGLQFLIQYYNGEERAKGNILERFSAQQFPDLHSELNLSSLELGDSALYFCASSVEGQGFGGYTFGSGTRLTVV.